The 16 T cell receptor beta chains given below trace back to one sample, sequenced in a study of T cell responses to AZD1222 COVID-19 vaccine. The table came from immunoSEQ multiplex PCR; TCRdb's copy has only in-frame clones and leaves some out. The sample has 90,000 to 130,000 clones, about 94% seen once. This sample comprised peripheral blood, obtained 28 days after the second AZD1222 dose. These receptors all stem from an adult who received the AZD1222 COVID-19 vaccine.

This clone appeared once. This chain connects TRBV27 to TRBJ1-1; possible D gene TRBD1, 6 bases. V gave up 2 bases and J gave up 0 bases, with 10 bases separating them. Per the germline V gene, CDR1 is MNHEY and CDR2 is SMNVEV (reference sequence). The length of the CDR3 is 15 residues. CDR3 sequence (DNA): TGTGCCAGCAGTTTACTGACAGGCCTGAACACTGAAGCTTTCTTT. Protein sequence: CASSLLTGLNTEAFF.

The DNA for the CDR3 is TGTGCCAGCAGCTTCCGACAGGACAACACCGGGGAGCTGTTTTTT. It yields the protein CASSFRQDNTGELFF. This chain uses TRBV11-3 with TRBJ2-2; perhaps TRBD1 as D (6 bases). CDR1 is SGHNT, CDR2 YENEEA, per germline. There are 15 residues in the CDR3. The V end lost 3 bases, the J end lost 2 bases, and 10 bases lay between the germline ends.

CDR3 amino acids: CATSDGLAEETQYF. In DNA, the CDR3 is TGTGCCACCAGTGATGGACTAGCGGAAGAGACCCAGTACTTC. The chain recombines TRBV24-1 with TRBJ2-5, with 10 bases that match TRBD2. Germline CDR1 and CDR2: KGHDR and SFDVKD. This CDR3 contains 14 residues. Germline trimming cut 3 bases from V and 3 bases from J; bases unmatched to any gene: 0.

This chain uses TRBV18 with TRBJ1-3; 7 positions agree with TRBD1. The CDR3 totals 15 residues. J gave up 4 bases and V 0 bases, and 3 bases lay outside the gene matches. Germline-derived CDR1 and CDR2 are KGHSH and LQKENI. CDR3 coding DNA: TGTGCCAGCTCACCACCACAGGGGCAAGGAAACACCATATATTTT. As protein: CASSPPQGQGNTIYF. Full variable domain (rest looked up from reference TRBV18 and TRBJ1-3): NAGVMQNPRHLVRRRGQEARLRCSPMKGHSHVYWYRQLPEEGLKFMVYLQKENIIDESGMPKERFSAEFPKEGPSILRIQQVVRGDSAAYFCASSPPQGQGNTIYFGEGSWLTVV.

The chain recombines TRBV7-2 with TRBJ1-5; weak D call: TRBD1 (5 bases). This CDR3 comprises 15 residues. Germline CDR1 is SGHTA and CDR2 is FQGNSA. V lost 1 base to trimming and J lost 4 bases, with 11 bases between them. As DNA, the CDR3 is TGTGCCAGCAGCTTAGTCGCACAGGTTAATCAGCCCCAGCATTTT. This sequence encodes CASSLVAQVNQPQHF.

The chain employs TRBV5-4 and TRBJ1-1, with D perhaps TRBD1 (5 bases). The CDR3 sequence is 13 residues long. Trimming removed 1 base from V and 4 bases from J, with 8 bases in between. Germline V gene sequence: CDR1 SGHNT, CDR2 YYREEE (reference sequence). For the CDR3, the DNA is TGTGCCAGCAGCTTGTGGGGGAGCACTGAAGCTTTCTTT. Its translation: CASSLWGSTEAFF.

The chain has TRBV11-2 and TRBJ1-2; the match to TRBD1 covers 7 bases. The J segment lost 2 bases and the V segment lost 4 bases, leaving 13 bases of the junction unmatched. This CDR3 comprises 17 residues. The germline V gene encodes CDR1 SGHAT and CDR2 FQNNGV. CDR3 in DNA: TGTGCCAGCAGCTCCAATCTCAACTGGACAGGCAACTATGGCTACACCTTC. It encodes CASSSNLNWTGNYGYTF. Complete variable domain (other parts from reference TRBV11-2 and TRBJ1-2): EAGVAQSPRYKIIEKRQSVAFWCNPISGHATLYWYQQILGQGPKLLIQFQNNGVVDDSQLPKDRFSAERLKGVDSTLKIQPAKLEDSAVYLCASSSNLNWTGNYGYTFGSGTRLTVV.

Here the CDR3 reads CASGRTRSDYEQYF. The CDR3, as DNA: TGTGCCAGCGGACGGACTAGAAGTGACTACGAGCAGTACTTC. The chain carries TRBV7-8 and TRBJ2-7; 7 bases fit TRBD2. The CDR3 sequence is 14 residues long. CDR1 and CDR2 (germline): SGHVS, FQNEAQ. V shed 8 bases and J 3 bases; nucleotides not matched to a gene: 10.

The CDR3 loop reads CASSQDSTANSPLHF. The CDR3, as DNA: TGTGCCAGCAGCCAAGATAGCACGGCGAATTCACCCCTCCACTTT. This chain joins TRBV3-1 (or the pseudogene TRBV3-2) and TRBJ1-6; no definite D call. The germline V gene encodes CDR1 LGHDT and CDR2 YNNKEL (reference sequence). V shed 0 bases and J shed 7 bases, with 10 bases lying between them. The CDR3 runs to 15 residues.

This clone was found once. This sequence joins TRBV12-5 and TRBJ1-6; 8 nucleotides match TRBD1. The CDR3 is 17 residues long. CDR1 and CDR2 from the germline V gene are LGHNT and FRNRAP. The junction had 8 bases not matched to a gene; V was cut back by 0 bases and J by 7 bases. CDR3 residues: CASGLVLGGQGNSPLHF. The CDR3 nucleotides are TGTGCTAGTGGTTTGGTACTAGGTGGACAGGGAAATTCACCCCTCCACTTT.

V usage is TRBV7-9 and J usage is TRBJ1-1; the D gene is possibly TRBD1 (6 bases). This CDR3 has 14 amino acids. V was cut by 0 bases and J by 7 bases, with 12 bases left in between. CDR1 is SEHNR, CDR2 FQNEAQ, per germline (reference sequence). The CDR3 reads CASSLALTGSEAFF. In DNA, the CDR3 is TGTGCCAGCAGCTTAGCGTTAACAGGGAGTGAAGCTTTCTTT.

The CDR3 nucleotides are TGTGCCAGCAGCCCCGCGCGAGGGGTAGTCAAGACCCAGTACTTC. It codes for CASSPARGVVKTQYF. V gene TRBV14 combines with J gene TRBJ2-5; D may match TRBD1 or TRBD2 (5 bases each). The V end was cut by 4 bases, the J end by 6 bases, with 18 bases between. CDR1 is SGHDN and CDR2 is FVKESK in the germline V gene. The CDR3 totals 15 residues.

This clone showed up just a few times. This chain connects TRBV3-1 (or the pseudogene TRBV3-2) to TRBJ2-2, with D possibly being TRBD1 or TRBD2 (5 bases each). Deletions cut 3 bases from V and 5 bases from J, with 16 bases between. CDR3 length equals 16 residues. The germline V gene has CDR1 LGHDT and CDR2 YNNKEL (reference sequence). DNA for the CDR3: TGTGCCAGCAGCCATTTGGTTGGAGAGGGGACCGGGGAGCTGTTTTTT. Amino acids: CASSHLVGEGTGELFF.

The chain carries TRBV19 and TRBJ2-5, with 7 bases identical to TRBD1. V trimming: 7 bases; J trimming: 4 bases; junction bases outside the gene matches: 6. This CDR3 comprises 13 residues. Germline V gene sequence: CDR1 LNHDA, CDR2 SQIVND (reference sequence). DNA for the CDR3: TGTGCCAGTACAGACAGGGTCCGAGAGACCCAGTACTTC. It codes for CASTDRVRETQYF.

There are a few counts of this clone. The CDR3 nucleotides are TGTGCCAGTAGTATTCCGGGACTAACTAACACCGGGGAGCTGTTTTTT. Protein: CASSIPGLTNTGELFF. This chain uses TRBV19 with TRBJ2-2; 7 bases align to TRBD2. This CDR3 has 16 residues. Unmatched junction bases numbered 6, after V lost 3 bases and J lost 2 bases. CDR1 and CDR2 (germline): LNHDA, SQIVND (reference sequence).

The rearrangement uses TRBV2 and TRBJ2-3, with 7 bases fitting TRBD2. The germline CDR1 and CDR2 sequences are SNHLY and FYNNEI. V shed 9 bases, J shed 0 bases, and the junction held 12 bases outside the gene matches. The CDR3 is 16 amino acids. CDR3 sequence: CARGGRGDPSTDTQYF. The CDR3, as DNA: TGTGCCAGGGGAGGGAGAGGGGACCCTAGCACAGATACGCAGTATTTT.